This T cell receptor beta chain was identified in a study of T cells in tumors after PD-1 blockade. Template: tumor biopsy or peripheral blood genomic DNA, about 550-6,500 ng per sample. Unmatched junction bases numbered 6, after V lost 2 bases and J lost 7 bases. Germline V gives CDR1 LGHDT, CDR2 YNNKEL (reference sequence). This CDR3 spans 15 amino acids. Measured with immunoSEQ multiplex PCR; TCRdb has only the in-frame clones, and not every one. This table holds roughly 35,000 clones, roughly two thirds found once. Sequencing used PBMCs, obtained after anti-PD-1 treatment. This rearrangement joins TRBV3-1 (or the pseudogene TRBV3-2) to TRBJ1-4, with 8 bases that match TRBD1. This TCR was recovered from a human donor with basal cell carcinoma. DNA for the CDR3: TGTGCCAGCAGCCAAATGACAGGGGAGGCTGAAAAACTGTTTTTT. Translating it yields CASSQMTGEAEKLFF.